This T cell receptor (beta chain) was sequenced for a study of blood T cell repertoires in COVID-19. About the study: The United States, Italy and Spain provided the acute and convalescent COVID-19 samples. PBMCs, B-cell-depleted T cells, or T cells provided the cDNA or gDNA that made up the material.

Seattle patient enrollment occurred during active infection, with longitudinal follow-up thereafter. Germline V gives CDR1 SEHNR, CDR2 FQNEAQ (reference sequence). The CDR3 totals 14 residues. The V segment lost 4 bases and the J segment 5 bases; nucleotides outside the gene matches: 7. Per the authors' pipeline: Amplified reference gene primers provided the basis for estimating nucleated cell counts. TCRdb's table, derived via immunoSEQ multiplex PCR, lists solely in-frame clones and lacks some. D and trimming were read from the DNA, whereas the V and J calls and clone size are those reported in that table. Of hundreds of thousands of clones in the sample, about nine tenths were seen once.

Sequencing was done on a sample of peripheral blood. The rearrangement joins TRBV7-9 to TRBJ2-7; 8 nucleotides align to TRBD2. The sequence was obtained from a woman in her twenties or thirties with COVID-19, enrolled during active disease. This CDR3 reads CASSSAGGGNEQYF. In DNA, the CDR3 is TGTGCCAGCAGCTCCGCGGGGGGAGGGAACGAGCAGTACTTC.